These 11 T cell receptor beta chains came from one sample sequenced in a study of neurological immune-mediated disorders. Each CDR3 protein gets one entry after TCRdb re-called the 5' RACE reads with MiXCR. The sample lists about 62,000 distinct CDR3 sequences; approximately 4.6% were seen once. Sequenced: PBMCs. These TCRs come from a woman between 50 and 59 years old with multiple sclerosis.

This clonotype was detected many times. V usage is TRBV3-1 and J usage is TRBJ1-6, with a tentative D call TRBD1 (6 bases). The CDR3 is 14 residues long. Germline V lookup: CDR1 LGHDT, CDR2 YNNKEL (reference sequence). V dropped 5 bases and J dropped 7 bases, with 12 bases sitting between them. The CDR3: CASSLGQRNSPLHF. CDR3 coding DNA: TGTGCCAGCAGCTTAGGACAGAGAAATTCACCCCTCCACTTT.

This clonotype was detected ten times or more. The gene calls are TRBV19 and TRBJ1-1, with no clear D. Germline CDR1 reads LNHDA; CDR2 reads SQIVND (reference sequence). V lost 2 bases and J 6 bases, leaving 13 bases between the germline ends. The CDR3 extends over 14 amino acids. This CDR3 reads CASSILDGDPEAFF. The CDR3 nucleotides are TGTGCCAGTAGTATATTGGACGGTGATCCTGAAGCTTTCTTT.

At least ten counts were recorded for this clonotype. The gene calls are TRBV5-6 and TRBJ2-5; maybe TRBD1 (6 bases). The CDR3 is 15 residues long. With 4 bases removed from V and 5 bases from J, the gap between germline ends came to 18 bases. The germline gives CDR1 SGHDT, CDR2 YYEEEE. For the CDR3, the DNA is TGTGCCAGCAGCGGCCAACAGGGCGTTGGGGAGACCCAGTACTTC. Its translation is CASSGQQGVGETQYF.

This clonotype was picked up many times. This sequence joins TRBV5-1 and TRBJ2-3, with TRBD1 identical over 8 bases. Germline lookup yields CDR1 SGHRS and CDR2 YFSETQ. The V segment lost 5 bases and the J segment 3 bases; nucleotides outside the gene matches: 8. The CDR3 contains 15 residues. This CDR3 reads CASSYGQGGTDTQYF. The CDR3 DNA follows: TGCGCCAGCAGTTATGGACAGGGCGGGACAGATACGCAGTATTTT. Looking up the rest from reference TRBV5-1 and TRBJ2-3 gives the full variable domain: KAGVTQTPRYLIKTRGQQVTLSCSPISGHRSVSWYQQTPGQGLQFLFEYFSETQRNKGNFPGRFSGRQFSNSRSEMNVSTLELGDSALYLCASSYGQGGTDTQYFGPGTRLTVL.

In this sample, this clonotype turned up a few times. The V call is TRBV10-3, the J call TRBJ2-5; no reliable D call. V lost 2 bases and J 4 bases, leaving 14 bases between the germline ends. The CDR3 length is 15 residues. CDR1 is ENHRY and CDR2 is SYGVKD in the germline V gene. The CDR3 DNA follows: TGTGCCATCAGTGAGCGAAACTCCGCCAGAGAGACCCAGTACTTC. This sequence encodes CAISERNSARETQYF.

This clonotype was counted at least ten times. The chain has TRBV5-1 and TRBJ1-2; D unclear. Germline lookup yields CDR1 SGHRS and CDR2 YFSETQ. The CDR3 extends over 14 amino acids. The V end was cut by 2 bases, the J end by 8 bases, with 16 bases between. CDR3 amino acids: CASSFLDAAGGYTF. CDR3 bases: TGCGCCAGCAGCTTTCTCGACGCCGCCGGGGGCTACACCTTC. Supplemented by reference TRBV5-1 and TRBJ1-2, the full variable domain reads KAGVTQTPRYLIKTRGQQVTLSCSPISGHRSVSWYQQTPGQGLQFLFEYFSETQRNKGNFPGRFSGRQFSNSRSEMNVSTLELGDSALYLCASSFLDAAGGYTFGSGTRLTVV.

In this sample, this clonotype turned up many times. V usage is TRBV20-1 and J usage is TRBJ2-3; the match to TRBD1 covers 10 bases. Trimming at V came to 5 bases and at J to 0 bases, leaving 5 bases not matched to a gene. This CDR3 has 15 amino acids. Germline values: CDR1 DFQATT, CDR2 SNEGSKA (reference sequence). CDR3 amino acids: CSADWTGGSTDTQYF. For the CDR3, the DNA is TGCAGTGCTGATTGGACAGGGGGAAGCACAGATACGCAGTATTTT.

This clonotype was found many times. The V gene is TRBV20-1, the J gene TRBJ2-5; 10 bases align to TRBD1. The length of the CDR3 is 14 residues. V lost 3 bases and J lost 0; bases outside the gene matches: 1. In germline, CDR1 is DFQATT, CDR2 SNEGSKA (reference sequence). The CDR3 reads CSASGTGDQETQYF. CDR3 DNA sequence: TGCAGTGCTAGTGGGACAGGGGACCAAGAGACCCAGTACTTC.

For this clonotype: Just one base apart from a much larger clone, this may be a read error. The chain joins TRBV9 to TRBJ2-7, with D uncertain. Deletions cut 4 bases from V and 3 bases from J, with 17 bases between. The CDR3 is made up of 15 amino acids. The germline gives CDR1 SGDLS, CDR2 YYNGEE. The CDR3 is CASSTTGKGGYEQYF. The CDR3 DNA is TGTGCCAGCAGCACTACCGGAAAGGGCGGCTACGAGCAGTACTTC.

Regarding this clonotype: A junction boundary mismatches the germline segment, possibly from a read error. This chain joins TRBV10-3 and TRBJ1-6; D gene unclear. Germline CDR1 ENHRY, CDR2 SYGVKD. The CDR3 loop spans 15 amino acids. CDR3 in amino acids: CAISGNSSYNSPLNF. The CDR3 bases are TGTGCCATCAGTGGGAATAGCTCCTATAATTCACCCCTCAACTTT.

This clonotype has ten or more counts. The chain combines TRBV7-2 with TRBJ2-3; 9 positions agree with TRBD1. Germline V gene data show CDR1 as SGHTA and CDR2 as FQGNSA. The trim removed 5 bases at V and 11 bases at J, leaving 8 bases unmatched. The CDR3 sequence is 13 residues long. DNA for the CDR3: TGTGCCAGCAGCATCCCCGGGACAGGGCTGCAGTATTTT. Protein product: CASSIPGTGLQYF.